The present T cell receptor (beta chain) was sequenced within a study of T cells after yellow fever vaccination. On the study more broadly: Preparation of fractions with low cell numbers was performed using SMART-Seq v4 Ultra Low Input.

Universal primer sites and UMIs were introduced during 5'RACE template-switching synthesis of TCR cDNA. TCRdb re-called the 5' RACE reads through MiXCR, storing one row per CDR3 protein. The repertoire has some 300,000 distinct CDR3 sequences, around 10% of them found once; the top ten carry about 3.7%. This clonotype was counted a few times. The target antigen is unknown. General study points: Bulk-population clonotypes that are abundant could appear as contaminants in FACS-sorted repertoires. Reappearing after the booster were most of the clones from primary vaccination (less than 98% CD4, approximately 85% CD8).

The CDR3 has 13 amino acids. CDR1 is SGDLS and CDR2 is YYNGEE in the germline V gene. Trimming stripped 8 bases from V and 0 bases from J, with 8 bases between. The rearrangement uses TRBV9 and TRBJ1-4, with D uncertain. The TCR sequence derives from a man between 18 and 35 years old who received the YFV17D yellow fever vaccine. The sample in question was CD4+ T cells sorted from PBMCs, obtained 5 days after the yellow fever booster vaccination. The CDR3 spells CARTRPTNEKLFF. The CDR3 DNA is TGTGCCAGGACCAGACCAACTAATGAAAAACTGTTTTTT.